The 21 T cell receptor beta chains below were found in one sample sequenced in a study of shared clonotypes between healthy human individuals. Clones were read by immunoSEQ multiplex PCR, and TCRdb kept only the in-frame ones, dropping some. This repertoire shows around 700,000 clones, around 73% found once; its top ten account for 1.5% to 2%. Material: memory CD4+ T cells sorted from blood. Subset indicated: CD45RA-negative fraction. These receptors all stem from a woman in her twenties or thirties in good health.

This clone was observed a few times. The chain combines TRBV25-1 with TRBJ2-7, with D maybe TRBD2 (6 bases). V lost 6 bases to trimming and J lost 1 base, with 22 bases between them. The CDR3 is 17 amino acids. The germline CDR1 and CDR2 sequences are MGHDK and SYGVNS. CDR3 bases: TGTGCCAGCAGCACACACGGGGGAACGGACAAGTCCTACGAGCAGTACTTC. Amino acid sequence: CASSTHGGTDKSYEQYF.

The chain links TRBV2 to TRBJ2-1, with D perhaps matching TRBD1 (5 bases). The CDR3 has 15 residues. CDR1 SNHLY and CDR2 FYNNEI come from the germline V gene. V was trimmed by 11 bases and J by 0 bases, leaving 17 bases between them. The CDR3: CAGQWTRDSYNEQFF. The CDR3 DNA follows: TGTGCCGGACAATGGACCAGGGACTCCTACAATGAGCAGTTCTTC.

The chain recombines TRBV28 with TRBJ1-4; D gene ambiguous. V lost 5 bases and J 9 bases, leaving 13 bases between the germline ends. The CDR3 is 13 residues long. Germline V gene lookup returns CDR1 MDHEN and CDR2 SYDVKM. CDR3 loop: CASSPQLRKKLFF. The DNA of the CDR3 is TGTGCCAGCAGTCCACAATTGAGGAAAAAACTGTTTTTT.

V gene TRBV6-1 combines with J gene TRBJ2-2; D is unresolved. V lost 2 bases and J 8 bases, leaving 9 bases between the germline ends. CDR1 and CDR2 (germline): MNHNS, SASEGT. The CDR3 spans 13 residues. CDR3 amino acids: CASSEKGPGELFF. CDR3 sequence (DNA): TGTGCCAGCAGTGAAAAAGGGCCGGGGGAGCTGTTTTTT.

Written as DNA, the CDR3 is TGTGCCAGCAGTTCCGCCTTGGACGGGATTCGGGGCTACACCTTC. Its translation: CASSSALDGIRGYTF. J is TRBJ1-2 and V is TRBV27, with no clear D. Trimming stripped 4 bases from V and 8 bases from J, with 20 bases between. This CDR3 region has 15 residues. CDR1 and CDR2 (germline): MNHEY, SMNVEV (reference sequence).

The rearrangement links TRBV28 to TRBJ2-7; 7 positions agree with TRBD2. The V gene end was trimmed by 2 bases and the J gene end by 0 bases; junction bases not matched to a gene: 4. The CDR3 contains 15 residues. The germline gives CDR1 MDHEN, CDR2 SYDVKM. CDR3 bases: TGTGCCAGCAGTTTAGCAGCGGGGAACTCCTACGAGCAGTACTTC. Residues: CASSLAAGNSYEQYF.

Concerning this clone: A read error may account for a junction end that differs from germline. The chain has TRBV5-1 and TRBJ2-1, with TRBD2 identical over 9 bases. This CDR3 comprises 15 residues. CDR1 is SGHRS, CDR2 YFSETQ, per germline. DNA for the CDR3: TGCGCCAGCAGTGTCGCTAGCGGGGTCGCCTCTGAGCAATTCTTC. Translation: CASSVASGVASEQFF.

The rearrangement uses TRBV4-1 and TRBJ1-5; 7 nucleotides match TRBD1. The germline CDR1 and CDR2 sequences are MGHRA and YSYEKL. The V and J ends lost 1 base and 5 bases, in that order; junction bases with no gene match: 5. This CDR3 is 15 amino acids long. CDR3 DNA: TGCGCCAGCAGCCAAGGGACAGGAGCCGATCAGCCCCAGCATTTT. This codes for CASSQGTGADQPQHF.

The CDR3 DNA reads TGTGCCAGCAGCCCAGGACAGGGTGGCGTCTACGAGCAGTACTTC. Amino acids: CASSPGQGGVYEQYF. V is TRBV6-6 and J is TRBJ2-7; TRBD1 agrees at 8 bases. The CDR3 runs 15 residues. Germline trimming cut 6 bases from V and 3 bases from J; bases unmatched to any gene: 10. Looked up from germline, CDR1 is MNHNY and CDR2 is SVGAGI (reference sequence).

This rearrangement joins TRBV7-9 to TRBJ2-1; 10 nucleotides agree with TRBD2. Germline V gives CDR1 SEHNR, CDR2 FQNEAQ (reference sequence). CDR3 length: 18 residues. V lost 7 bases, J lost 4 bases, and 16 bases stayed unmatched. The CDR3 nucleotides are TGTGCCAGCATCCTGTCTAGCGGGAGTAGTTCGGGGTACAATGAGCAGTTCTTC. Its translation: CASILSSGSSSGYNEQFF.

This chain connects TRBV5-1 to TRBJ2-3, with 11 bases identical to TRBD2. Germline values: CDR1 SGHRS, CDR2 YFSETQ. Trimming took 3 bases from V and 5 from J; bases not matched to a gene: 5. There are 15 residues in the CDR3. The CDR3 reads CASSSQTSGIDTQYF. In nucleotides, the CDR3 is TGCGCCAGCAGCTCCCAGACTAGCGGGATAGATACGCAGTATTTT. Looking up the rest from reference TRBV5-1 and TRBJ2-3 gives the full variable domain: KAGVTQTPRYLIKTRGQQVTLSCSPISGHRSVSWYQQTPGQGLQFLFEYFSETQRNKGNFPGRFSGRQFSNSRSEMNVSTLELGDSALYLCASSSQTSGIDTQYFGPGTRLTVL.

V and J are TRBV11-2 and TRBJ1-2; D is possibly TRBD1 (5 bases). Germline CDR1 reads SGHAT; CDR2 reads FQNNGV. This CDR3 contains 13 residues. Trimming removed 4 bases at V and 6 bases at J, with 12 bases between. As DNA, the CDR3 is TGTGCCAGCAGCTCCTTCAGGGAGCATGGCTACACCTTC. Its protein product is CASSSFREHGYTF. Full variable domain (remainder filled in from reference TRBV11-2 and TRBJ1-2): EAGVAQSPRYKIIEKRQSVAFWCNPISGHATLYWYQQILGQGPKLLIQFQNNGVVDDSQLPKDRFSAERLKGVDSTLKIQPAKLEDSAVYLCASSSFREHGYTFGSGTRLTVV.

This chain links TRBV5-6 with TRBJ2-5; the match to TRBD1 covers 7 bases. Germline V gene lookup returns CDR1 SGHDT and CDR2 YYEEEE. CDR3 length: 15 residues. V gave up 4 bases and J gave up 0 bases; unmatched junction bases: 6. CDR3 bases: TGTGCCAGCAGCCCTCTCGACAGGGACCAAGAGACCCAGTACTTC. It encodes CASSPLDRDQETQYF.

This clone was observed a handful of times. V usage is TRBV15 and J usage is TRBJ2-5; weak D call: TRBD2 (6 bases). The ends were cut back, 1 base at V and 7 bases at J, with 16 bases in the middle. Per germline, CDR1 LNHNV and CDR2 YYDKDF (reference sequence). This CDR3 spans 15 amino acids. In DNA, the CDR3 is TGTGCCACCAGCAGAGGAGGGGACTCCTCAGGGACCCAGTACTTC. This sequence encodes CATSRGGDSSGTQYF.

The CDR3, as DNA: TGTGCCAGCAGCCTCTGGTCTACTGGGGCCAACGTCCTGACTTTC. As protein: CASSLWSTGANVLTF. The V and J genes are TRBV27 and TRBJ2-6; D not resolved. V was shortened by 6 bases and J by 2 bases, with 11 bases between the two germline ends. Germline V gene data show CDR1 as MNHEY and CDR2 as SMNVEV (reference sequence). CDR3 length equals 15 residues.

As to this clone: In the same sample, other DNA sequences code for this CDR3. V is TRBV5-5 and J is TRBJ2-7, with 8 bases identical to TRBD1. Germline CDR1 is SGHKS and CDR2 is YYEKEE (reference sequence). CDR3 length equals 15 residues. J was trimmed by 2 bases and V by 0 bases; bases with no gene match: 4. The CDR3, as DNA: TGTGCCAGCAGCTTGGTCGGGACAGGTGCCTACGAGCAGTACTTC. It is translated as CASSLVGTGAYEQYF.

In DNA, the CDR3 is TGTGCCAGCAGTTTATTAGGACTAGCGAACCAAGAGACCCAGTACTTC. This encodes CASSLLGLANQETQYF. V is TRBV28 and J is TRBJ2-5, with 9 positions matching TRBD2. The germline V gene encodes CDR1 MDHEN and CDR2 SYDVKM. CDR3 length: 16 amino acids. Trimming removed 1 base from V and 0 bases from J; junction bases left unmatched: 3.

The V and J genes are TRBV4-1 and TRBJ2-3; D unclear. V lost 1 base, J lost 4 bases, and 12 bases lay in between. Germline values: CDR1 MGHRA, CDR2 YSYEKL. The CDR3 length is 15 residues. CDR3 sequence (DNA): TGCGCCAGCAGCCAAGCATGGGCCTCCCCAGATACGCAGTATTTT. Translating gives CASSQAWASPDTQYF.

The V and J genes are TRBV9 and TRBJ2-7; D is possibly TRBD2 (7 bases). V lost 0 bases and J 2 bases, leaving 12 bases between the germline ends. This CDR3 has 15 residues. Per the germline V gene, CDR1 is SGDLS and CDR2 is YYNGEE. CDR3 sequence (DNA): TGTGCCAGCAGCGTAGCGGGGGGACAACCCTACGAGCAGTACTTC. Translating gives CASSVAGGQPYEQYF. The full variable domain, its missing parts supplied by reference TRBV9 and TRBJ2-7, is DSGVTQTPKHLITATGQRVTLRCSPRSGDLSVYWYQQSLDQGLQFLIQYYNGEERAKGNILERFSAQQFPDLHSELNLSSLELGDSALYFCASSVAGGQPYEQYFGPGTRLTVT.

About this clone itself: Within the sample, other DNA sequences also encode this same CDR3. The V call is TRBV5-1, the J call TRBJ2-1; 11 nucleotides match TRBD2. The CDR3 has 15 amino acids. Germline V gives CDR1 SGHRS, CDR2 YFSETQ. Germline trimming cut 4 bases from V and 4 bases from J; bases unmatched to any gene: 4. CDR3: CASSPSSGGYNEQFF. In nucleotides, the CDR3 is TGCGCCAGCAGCCCGTCTAGCGGGGGGTACAATGAGCAGTTCTTC.

V gene TRBV29-1 combines with J gene TRBJ2-4; no clear D. The germline V and J ends were trimmed by 4 bases and 0 bases, with 7 bases remaining between them. Looked up from germline, CDR1 is SQVTM and CDR2 is ANQGSEA. The CDR3 is 13 amino acids. The DNA of the CDR3 is TGCAGCGTTGGTGGATTAGCCAAAAACATTCAGTACTTC. This gives the protein CSVGGLAKNIQYF.